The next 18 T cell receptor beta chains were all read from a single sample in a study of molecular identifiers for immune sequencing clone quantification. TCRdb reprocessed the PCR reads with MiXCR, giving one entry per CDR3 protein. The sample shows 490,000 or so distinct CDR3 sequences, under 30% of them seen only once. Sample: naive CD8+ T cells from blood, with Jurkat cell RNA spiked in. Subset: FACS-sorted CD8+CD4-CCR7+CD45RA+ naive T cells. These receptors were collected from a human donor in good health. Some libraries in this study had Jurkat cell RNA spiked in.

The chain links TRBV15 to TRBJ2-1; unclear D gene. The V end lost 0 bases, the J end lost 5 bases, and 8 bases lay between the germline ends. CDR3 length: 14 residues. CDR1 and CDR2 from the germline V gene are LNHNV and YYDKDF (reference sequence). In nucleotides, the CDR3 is TGTGCCACCAGCAGAGATCTGGCAGACAATGAGCAGTTCTTC. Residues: CATSRDLADNEQFF.

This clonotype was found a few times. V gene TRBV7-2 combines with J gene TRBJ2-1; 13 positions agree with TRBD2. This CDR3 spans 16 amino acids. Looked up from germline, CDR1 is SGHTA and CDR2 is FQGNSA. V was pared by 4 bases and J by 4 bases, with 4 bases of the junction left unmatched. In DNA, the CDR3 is TGTGCCAGCAGCTATGGACTAGCGGGGGAGTACAATGAGCAGTTCTTC. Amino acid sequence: CASSYGLAGEYNEQFF. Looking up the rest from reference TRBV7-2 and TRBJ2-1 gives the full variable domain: GAGVSQSPSNKVTEKGKDVELRCDPISGHTALYWYRQSLGQGLEFLIYFQGNSAPDKSGLPSDRFSAERTGGSVSTLTIQRTQQEDSAVYLCASSYGLAGEYNEQFFGPGTRLTVL.

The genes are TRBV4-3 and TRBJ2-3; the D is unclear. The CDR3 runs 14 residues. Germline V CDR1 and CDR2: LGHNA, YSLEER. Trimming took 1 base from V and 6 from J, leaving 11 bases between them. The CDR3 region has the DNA TGCGCCAGCAGCCAAGTAATAGGAGCGGATACGCAGTATTTT. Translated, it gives CASSQVIGADTQYF.

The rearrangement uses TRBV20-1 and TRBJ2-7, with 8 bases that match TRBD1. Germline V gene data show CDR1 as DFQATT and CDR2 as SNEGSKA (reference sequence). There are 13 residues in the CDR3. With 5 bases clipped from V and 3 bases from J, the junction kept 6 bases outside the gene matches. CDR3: CSARTGKGYEQYF. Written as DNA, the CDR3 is TGCAGTGCTCGGACAGGGAAGGGCTACGAGCAGTACTTC.

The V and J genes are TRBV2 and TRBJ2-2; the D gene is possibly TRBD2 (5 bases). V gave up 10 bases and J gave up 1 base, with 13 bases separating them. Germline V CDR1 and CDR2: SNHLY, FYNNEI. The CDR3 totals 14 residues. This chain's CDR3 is CAKKRQLNTGELFF. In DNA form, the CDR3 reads TGTGCCAAGAAGCGGCAGCTGAACACCGGGGAGCTGTTTTTT.

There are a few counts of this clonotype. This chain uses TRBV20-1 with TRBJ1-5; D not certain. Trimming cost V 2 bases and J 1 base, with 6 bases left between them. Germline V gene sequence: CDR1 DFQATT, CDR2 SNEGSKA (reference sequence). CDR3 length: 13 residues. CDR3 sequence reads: CSARSGSNQPQHF. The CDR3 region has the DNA TGCAGTGCTAGATCAGGAAGCAATCAGCCCCAGCATTTT.

The CDR3 here is CASGLAGQGAYSGELFF. As DNA, the CDR3 is TGTGCTAGTGGTTTGGCAGGACAGGGGGCATACTCCGGGGAGCTGTTTTTT. The chain has TRBV12-5 and TRBJ2-2; 11 nucleotides agree with TRBD1. The J segment lost 6 bases and the V segment lost 1 base, leaving 7 bases of the junction unmatched. The CDR3 runs to 17 residues. The germline V gene has CDR1 LGHNT and CDR2 FRNRAP.

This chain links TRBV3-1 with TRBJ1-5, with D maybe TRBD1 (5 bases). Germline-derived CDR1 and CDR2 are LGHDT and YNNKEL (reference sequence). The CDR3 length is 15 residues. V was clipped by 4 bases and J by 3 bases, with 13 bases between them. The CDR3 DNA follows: TGTGCCAGCAGCCTGGACAACAGTGTCAATCAGCCCCAGCATTTT. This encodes CASSLDNSVNQPQHF.

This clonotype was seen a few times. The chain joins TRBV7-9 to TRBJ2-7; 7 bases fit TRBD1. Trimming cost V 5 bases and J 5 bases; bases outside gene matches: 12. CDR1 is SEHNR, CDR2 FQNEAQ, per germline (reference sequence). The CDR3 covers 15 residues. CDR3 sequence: CASSPPTGARDEQYF. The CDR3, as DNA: TGTGCCAGCAGCCCCCCCACAGGGGCACGCGACGAGCAGTACTTC.

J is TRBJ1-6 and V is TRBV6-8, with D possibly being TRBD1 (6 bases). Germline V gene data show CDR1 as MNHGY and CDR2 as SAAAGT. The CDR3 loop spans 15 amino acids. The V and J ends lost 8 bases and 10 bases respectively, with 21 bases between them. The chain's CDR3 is CASPTFRGSESPLHF. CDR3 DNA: TGTGCCAGCCCTACGTTCAGGGGTTCGGAGTCACCCCTCCACTTT.

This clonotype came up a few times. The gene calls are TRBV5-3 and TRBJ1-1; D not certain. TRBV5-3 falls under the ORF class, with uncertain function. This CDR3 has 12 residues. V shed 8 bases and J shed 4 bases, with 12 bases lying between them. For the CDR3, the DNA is TGTGCCAGCCGCCCGGGCTCCACTGAAGCTTTCTTT. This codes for CASRPGSTEAFF.

CDR3 nucleotides: TGTGCCAGCAGCCTTACCCGCGGCGGGGGGGCTTCTGAGACCCAGTACTTC. It is translated as CASSLTRGGGASETQYF. This chain links TRBV12-3 or TRBV12-4 with TRBJ2-5; TRBD2 aligns across 9 bases. The CDR3 totals 17 residues. Trimming cost V 6 bases and J 5 bases; bases outside gene matches: 16.

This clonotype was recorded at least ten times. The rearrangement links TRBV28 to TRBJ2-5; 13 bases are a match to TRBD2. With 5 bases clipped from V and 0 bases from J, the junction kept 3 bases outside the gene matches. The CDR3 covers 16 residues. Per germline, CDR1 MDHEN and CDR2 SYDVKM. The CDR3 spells CASSTGLAGDQETQYF. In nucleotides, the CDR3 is TGTGCCAGCAGTACTGGACTAGCGGGAGACCAAGAGACCCAGTACTTC.

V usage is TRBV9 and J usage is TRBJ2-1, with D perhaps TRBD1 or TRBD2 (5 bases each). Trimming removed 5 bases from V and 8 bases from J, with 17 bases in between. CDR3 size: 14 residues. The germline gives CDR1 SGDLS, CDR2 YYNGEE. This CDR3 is CASSHRDLYHEQFF. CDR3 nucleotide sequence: TGTGCCAGCAGTCACCGGGACCTTTACCATGAGCAGTTCTTC.

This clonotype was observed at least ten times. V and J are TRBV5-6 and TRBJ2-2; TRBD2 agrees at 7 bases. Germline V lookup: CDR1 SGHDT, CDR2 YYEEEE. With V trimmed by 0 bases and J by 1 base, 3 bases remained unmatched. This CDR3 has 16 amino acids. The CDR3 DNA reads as TGTGCCAGCAGCTTGGAGCTAGCGGAGAACACCGGGGAGCTGTTTTTT. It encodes CASSLELAENTGELFF.

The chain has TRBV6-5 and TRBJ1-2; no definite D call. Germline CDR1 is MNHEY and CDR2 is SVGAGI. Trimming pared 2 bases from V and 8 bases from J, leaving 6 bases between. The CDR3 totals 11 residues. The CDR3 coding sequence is TGTGCCAGCAGTTACGGTCGGGGCTACACCTTC. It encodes CASSYGRGYTF.

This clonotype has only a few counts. The CDR3, as DNA: TGTGCCAGCAGTTTATCCTCATTGGGACTAGCTGGCAATGAGCAGTTCTTC. Its translation is CASSLSSLGLAGNEQFF. The V gene is TRBV27, the J gene TRBJ2-1; 9 positions match TRBD2. Trimming at V came to 0 bases and at J to 6 bases, leaving 9 bases not matched to a gene. The germline gives CDR1 MNHEY, CDR2 SMNVEV (reference sequence). This CDR3 comprises 17 residues.

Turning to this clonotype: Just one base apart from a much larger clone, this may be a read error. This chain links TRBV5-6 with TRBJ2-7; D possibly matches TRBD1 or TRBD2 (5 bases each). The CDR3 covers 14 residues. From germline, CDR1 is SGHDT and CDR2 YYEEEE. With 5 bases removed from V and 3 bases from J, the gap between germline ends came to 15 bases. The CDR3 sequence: CASRLGTSFYEQYF. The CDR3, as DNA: TGTGCCAGCAGACTCGGGACGAGCTTCTACGAGCAGTACTTC.